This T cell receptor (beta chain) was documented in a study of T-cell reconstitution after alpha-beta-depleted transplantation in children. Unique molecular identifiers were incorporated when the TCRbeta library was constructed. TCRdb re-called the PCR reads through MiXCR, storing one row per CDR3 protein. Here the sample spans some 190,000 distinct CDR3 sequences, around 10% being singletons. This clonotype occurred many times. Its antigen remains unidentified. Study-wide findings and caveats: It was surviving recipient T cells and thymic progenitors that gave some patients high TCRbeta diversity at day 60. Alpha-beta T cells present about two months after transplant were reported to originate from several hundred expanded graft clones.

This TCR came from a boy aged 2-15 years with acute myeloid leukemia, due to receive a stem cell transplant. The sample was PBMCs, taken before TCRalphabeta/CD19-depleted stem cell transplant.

CDR3 nucleotides: TGCGCCAGCAGCCCAGAGGGACTAGCGAACAATGAGCAGTTCTTC. Its translation is CASSPEGLANNEQFF. The gene calls are TRBV5-1 and TRBJ2-1; 10 bases line up with TRBD2. The V gene's germline CDR1 is SGHRS and CDR2 YFSETQ. V was clipped by 4 bases and J by 5 bases; unmatched bases: 6. CDR3 length: 15 residues.